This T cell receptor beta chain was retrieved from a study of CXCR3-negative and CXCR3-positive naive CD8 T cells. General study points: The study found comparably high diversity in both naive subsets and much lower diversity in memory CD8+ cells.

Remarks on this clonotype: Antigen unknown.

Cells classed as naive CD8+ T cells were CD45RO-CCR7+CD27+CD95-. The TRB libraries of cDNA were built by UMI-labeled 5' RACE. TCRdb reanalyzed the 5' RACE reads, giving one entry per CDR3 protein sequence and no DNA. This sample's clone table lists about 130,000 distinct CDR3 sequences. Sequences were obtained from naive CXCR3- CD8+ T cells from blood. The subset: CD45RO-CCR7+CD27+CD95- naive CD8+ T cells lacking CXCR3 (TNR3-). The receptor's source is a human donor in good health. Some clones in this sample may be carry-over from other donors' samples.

CDR3 residues: CSASSLSNTGELFF. J is TRBJ2-2 and V is TRBV20-1. CDR3 size: 14 residues. Looked up from germline, CDR1 is DFQATT and CDR2 is SNEGSKA (reference sequence).